The 23 T cell receptor beta chains presented below share a single source sample, sequenced in a study of T cell responses to AZD1222 COVID-19 vaccine. Data came from immunoSEQ multiplex PCR; TCRdb stores just in-frame clones and leaves some out. Of around 150,000 clones listed, roughly 92% are singletons. Sample: peripheral blood, taken on day 0 of AZD1222 vaccination. The receptors here all came from an adult in good health.

The chain joins TRBV14 to TRBJ2-7; the D gene is possibly TRBD2 (6 bases). CDR1 is SGHDN, CDR2 FVKESK, per germline. This CDR3 is 15 amino acids long. Trimming took off 4 bases at V and 3 bases at J, with 16 bases between the two ends. CDR3 in DNA: TGTGCCAGCAGCCCCTCTGAGACTAGGATCTACGAGCAGTACTTC. The encoded protein is CASSPSETRIYEQYF.

The J gene is TRBJ2-7, the V gene TRBV7-9; 8 bases fit TRBD1. With 4 bases clipped from V and 12 bases from J, the junction kept 5 bases outside the gene matches. The CDR3 contains 11 residues. Germline V lookup: CDR1 SEHNR, CDR2 FQNEAQ (reference sequence). CDR3 in amino acids: CASSSTGVSYF. The CDR3, as DNA: TGTGCCAGCAGCTCGACAGGGGTGTCGTACTTC.

The V gene is TRBV19, the J gene TRBJ1-5, with 8 bases that match TRBD1. Germline values: CDR1 LNHDA, CDR2 SQIVND (reference sequence). Trimming at V came to 4 bases and at J to 1 base, leaving 6 bases not matched to a gene. This CDR3 has 16 residues. The CDR3 sequence: CASSKTGDGSNQPQHF. The CDR3 nucleotides read TGTGCCAGTAGTAAGACAGGGGATGGGAGCAATCAGCCCCAGCATTTT.

The gene calls are TRBV6-5 and TRBJ1-5, with D uncertain. This CDR3 has 14 residues. Germline assignment: CDR1 MNHEY and CDR2 SVGAGI. With 5 bases removed from V and 2 bases from J, the gap between germline ends came to 10 bases. For the CDR3, the DNA is TGTGCCAGCAGTCCACCGGGAGGCAATCAGCCCCAGCATTTT. It specifies CASSPPGGNQPQHF.

The J gene is TRBJ1-1, the V gene TRBV12-3 or TRBV12-4, with D hard to call. This CDR3 has 13 residues. Trimming took 6 bases from V and 4 from J, leaving 12 bases between them. The CDR3 DNA reads as TGTGCCAGCAGGACATTATACTTCACTGAAGCTTTCTTT. It translates to CASRTLYFTEAFF.

This chain links TRBV6-2 or TRBV6-3 with TRBJ1-5; D uncertain. Between the trimmed V and J ends, which lost 0 bases and 9 bases, there was a span of 9 bases. The V gene's germline CDR1 is MNHEY and CDR2 SVGEGT. This CDR3 region has 13 residues. The CDR3 nucleotides read TGTGCCAGCAGTTACTCGGCGATATGGCCCCAGCATTTT. Its translation is CASSYSAIWPQHF.

The V gene is TRBV5-1, the J gene TRBJ1-2; 9 bases are a match to TRBD1. CDR3 length: 19 amino acids. Germline V CDR1 and CDR2: SGHRS, YFSETQ. V lost 1 base and J lost 1; bases outside the gene matches: 14. CDR3 coding DNA: TGCGCCAGCAGCTTGTCCATGGGGACAGGGATTGGGCTTAACTATGGCTACACCTTC. It codes for CASSLSMGTGIGLNYGYTF.

The chain uses TRBV27 and TRBJ2-7; perhaps TRBD2 as D (6 bases). This CDR3 region has 11 residues. The V and J ends lost 5 bases and 7 bases respectively, with 9 bases between them. Germline values: CDR1 MNHEY, CDR2 SMNVEV (reference sequence). The CDR3: CASSPREEQYF. The CDR3 DNA is TGTGCCAGCAGTCCTCGGGAGGAGCAGTACTTC.

The chain couples TRBV7-7 to TRBJ2-1; 7 bases fit TRBD1. The J segment lost 3 bases and the V segment lost 1 base, leaving 3 bases of the junction unmatched. The CDR3 contains 15 residues. In germline, CDR1 is SSHAT, CDR2 FNYEAQ (reference sequence). The CDR3 nucleotides read TGTGCCAGCAGCTTAGAGGCAGGGGGCTACAATGAGCAGTTCTTC. Protein product: CASSLEAGGYNEQFF.

The chain links TRBV5-1 to TRBJ2-7, with 10 bases matching TRBD1. J gave up 2 bases and V 2 bases, and 4 bases lay outside the gene matches. Germline CDR1 and CDR2: SGHRS and YFSETQ. This CDR3 contains 15 residues. The CDR3 reads CASSFGTGATYEQYF. The CDR3 coding sequence is TGCGCCAGCAGCTTCGGGACAGGGGCAACCTACGAGCAGTACTTC.

The V and J genes are TRBV7-3 and TRBJ1-1; D might be TRBD1 (5 bases). The germline V gene encodes CDR1 SGHTA and CDR2 FQGTGA. The length of the CDR3 is 14 residues. Trimming removed 6 bases at V and 0 bases at J, with 11 bases between. CDR3 residues: CASSPGLMNTEAFF. The CDR3 region has the DNA TGTGCCAGCAGTCCGGGGCTCATGAACACTGAAGCTTTCTTT.

V and J are TRBV6-6 and TRBJ1-1, with a weak D call TRBD1 (5 bases). V was pared by 4 bases and J by 8 bases, with 11 bases between. Germline V CDR1 and CDR2: MNHNY, SVGAGI (reference sequence). The CDR3 covers 12 residues. CDR3 DNA: TGTGCCAGCAGTTCGGGGGTTTGGGAAGCTTTCTTT. The encoded protein is CASSSGVWEAFF.

V and J are TRBV19 and TRBJ1-3; D unresolved. V was clipped by 3 bases and J by 0 bases, with 9 bases between them. The germline V gene encodes CDR1 LNHDA and CDR2 SQIVND (reference sequence). CDR3 length equals 15 residues. The CDR3 loop reads CASSIGYGSGNTIYF. The CDR3 DNA sequence: TGTGCCAGTAGTATCGGGTATGGCTCTGGAAACACCATATATTTT.

The chain is built from TRBV11-2 and TRBJ2-1; D is ambiguous. The CDR3 is made up of 13 amino acids. CDR1 is SGHAT, CDR2 FQNNGV, per germline. Trimming removed 5 bases at V and 9 bases at J, with 14 bases between. CDR3 bases: TGTGCCAGCAGCCCCGGCCGATTGGCTGAGCAGTTCTTC. Amino acid sequence: CASSPGRLAEQFF.

The chain recombines TRBV4-1 with TRBJ1-5; no definite D call. CDR1 and CDR2 (germline): MGHRA, YSYEKL. The V end was cut by 0 bases, the J end by 8 bases, with 11 bases between. CDR3 length: 14 residues. This CDR3 is CASSQEPAGKPQHF. The CDR3 DNA follows: TGCGCCAGCAGCCAAGAACCAGCGGGAAAGCCCCAGCATTTT.

The table lists this clone with a few counts. The V and J genes are TRBV7-3 and TRBJ2-1; no firm D call. The CDR3 is 12 amino acids. Germline CDR1 SGHTA, CDR2 FQGTGA. V lost 5 bases and J lost 9, with 11 bases in between. The CDR3, as DNA: TGTGCCAGCAGCCTATCTCGTGGTGAGCAGTTCTTC. Protein sequence: CASSLSRGEQFF. The whole variable domain, filled in from reference TRBV7-3 and TRBJ2-1, reads GAGVSQTPSNKVTEKGKYVELRCDPISGHTALYWYRQSLGQGPEFLIYFQGTGAADDSGLPNDRFFAVRPEGSVSTLKIQRTERGDSAVYLCASSLSRGEQFFGPGTRLTVL.

The chain uses TRBV15 and TRBJ2-7, with 10 nucleotides matching TRBD2. V was clipped by 3 bases and J by 5 bases; unmatched bases: 7. The CDR3 contains 15 residues. Germline V gene data show CDR1 as LNHNV and CDR2 as YYDKDF (reference sequence). In DNA form, the CDR3 reads TGTGCCACCAGCAGGGGACTAGCGCCGAACGACGAGCAGTACTTC. Translating it yields CATSRGLAPNDEQYF.

The chain couples TRBV2 to TRBJ2-2; TRBD1 might be the D (6 bases). Trimming removed 1 base from V and 2 bases from J, with 8 bases in between. The CDR3 length is 15 residues. Germline CDR1 and CDR2: SNHLY and FYNNEI. The CDR3 DNA sequence: TGTGCCAGCAGTGAAGAAGGGGGAAACACCGGGGAGCTGTTTTTT. This codes for CASSEEGGNTGELFF.

This CDR3 is CASSSLAIIRGQGSEAFF. CDR3 DNA sequence: TGTGCCAGCAGCTCTCTGGCTATTATTCGGGGACAGGGATCTGAAGCTTTCTTT. The V and J genes are TRBV3-1 (or the pseudogene TRBV3-2) and TRBJ1-1, with TRBD1 matching over 9 bases. The V gene end was trimmed by 5 bases and the J gene end by 6 bases; junction bases not matched to a gene: 19. The CDR3 consists of 18 residues. Germline lookup yields CDR1 LGHDT and CDR2 YNNKEL (reference sequence).

The gene calls are TRBV3-1 (or the pseudogene TRBV3-2) and TRBJ2-1; weak D call: TRBD2 (6 bases). V gave up 1 base and J gave up 8 bases, with 21 bases separating them. The CDR3 spans 17 residues. Germline CDR1 is LGHDT and CDR2 is YNNKEL (reference sequence). CDR3 region: CASSQVLGAAGRYEQFF. The CDR3 DNA follows: TGTGCCAGCAGCCAAGTGCTCGGCGCGGCGGGACGGTATGAGCAGTTCTTC.

The chain uses TRBV9 and TRBJ1-2; D ambiguous. Trimming shortened V by 0 bases and J by 2 bases, and 14 bases separated the two germline ends. Germline lookup yields CDR1 SGDLS and CDR2 YYNGEE. This CDR3 region has 16 residues. CDR3 in amino acids: CASSVDGEAANYGYTF. In DNA, the CDR3 is TGTGCCAGCAGCGTAGACGGGGAAGCGGCCAACTATGGCTACACCTTC.

The chain links TRBV2 to TRBJ2-2, with D perhaps TRBD2 (5 bases). Germline V CDR1 and CDR2: SNHLY, FYNNEI. The CDR3 is 15 amino acids. Deletions cut 5 bases from V and 6 bases from J, with 16 bases between. CDR3 residues: CASSSRVGGSGELFF. As DNA, the CDR3 is TGTGCCAGCAGTTCAAGGGTTGGAGGTTCCGGGGAGCTGTTTTTT.

J is TRBJ2-1 and V is TRBV7-9; 8 bases map to TRBD1. The CDR3 has 16 amino acids. Germline assignment: CDR1 SEHNR and CDR2 FQNEAQ (reference sequence). V shed 5 bases, J shed 0 bases, and the junction held 6 bases outside the gene matches. As DNA, the CDR3 is TGTGCCAGCAGCCAGGGACAGGCCCTCTCCTACAATGAGCAGTTCTTC. Translated: CASSQGQALSYNEQFF.